The rows below give T cell receptor beta chains drawn from one sample of a study of T cells in Graves' hyperthyroidism and ophthalmopathy. One entry per CDR3 protein, called by TCRdb with MiXCR from the multiplex PCR reads. The sample has under 350,000 distinct CDR3 sequences; around 20% are singletons. The sequenced sample was blood. The receptors come from a woman between 45 and 65 years old with Graves' hyperthyroidism. Both conserved end residues are part of each CDR3. D genes are given only for firm matches. Not all rows give a size; the values are once, few, many and, for expanded clones, a class.

J	V	size	D	CDR3	DNA
TRBJ1-5	TRBV10-2	NA	NA	CASNDRYGQPQHF	TGCGCCAGCAACGACAGGTACGGTCAGCCCCAGCATTTT
TRBJ2-3	TRBV5-6	NA	TRBD1	CASSLGQGFRTDTQYF	TGTGCCAGCAGCTTGGGACAGGGGTTTCGGACAGATACGCAGTATTTT
TRBJ2-7	TRBV5-5	NA	TRBD1	CASSPGTGFREQYF	TGTGCCAGCAGCCCCGGGACAGGGTTTCGGGAGCAGTACTTC
TRBJ1-4	TRBV5-1	many	NA	CATRDYDNEKLFF	TGCGCCACTCGGGATTATGATAATGAAAAACTGTTTTTT
TRBJ2-7	TRBV9	NA	TRBD2	CASSSRTSGSGEQYF	TGTGCCAGCAGCAGCCGGACTAGCGGGAGTGGCGAGCAGTACTTC
TRBJ1-4	TRBV18	many	TRBD1	CASSPPGQANEKLFF	TGTGCCAGCTCACCACCCGGACAGGCTAATGAAAAACTGTTTTTT
TRBJ2-1	TRBV5-1	NA	NA	CASSLSTYRSSYNEQFF	TGCGCCAGCAGCTTGTCGACCTACCGAAGCTCCTACAATGAGCAGTTCTTC
TRBJ1-1	TRBV5-1	NA	NA	CASSLQDRGWTEAFF	TGCGCCAGCAGCTTGCAGGACAGAGGCTGGACTGAAGCTTTCTTT
TRBJ1-5	TRBV19	few	NA	CASTDLGRGLSNQPQHF	TGTGCCAGTACCGATTTGGGGAGGGGTTTGAGCAATCAGCCCCAGCATTTT
TRBJ1-5	TRBV30	many	TRBD1	CAWSGQGNQPQHF	TGTGCCTGGAGCGGACAGGGTAATCAGCCCCAGCATTTT
TRBJ2-7	TRBV7-8	many	TRBD1	CASSLAAGTGGSYEQYF	TGTGCCAGCAGCTTAGCCGCCGGGACAGGGGGGTCCTACGAGCAGTACTTC
TRBJ1-5	TRBV2	many	NA	CASSEGVQPQHF	TGTGCCAGCAGTGAAGGGGTGCAGCCCCAGCATTTT
TRBJ1-3	TRBV28	many	NA	CASSDLRPSGNTIYF	TGTGCCAGCAGTGATCTCAGGCCCTCTGGAAACACCATATATTTT
TRBJ2-1	TRBV7-3	NA	TRBD2	CASRSSGIASYNEQFF	TGTGCCAGCAGGTCTAGCGGGATCGCATCCTACAATGAGCAGTTCTTC
TRBJ2-3	TRBV28	NA	TRBD2	CASSLREGTDTQYF	TGTGCCAGCAGTTTGCGGGAGGGCACAGATACGCAGTATTTT
TRBJ1-2	TRBV12-3/TRBV12-4	NA	TRBD1	CASSSPDRADGYTF	TGTGCCAGCAGCTCCCCTGACAGGGCCGATGGCTACACCTTC
TRBJ2-1	TRBV19	few	TRBD2	CASSIGTSGTNEQFF	TGTGCCAGTAGTATCGGGACTAGCGGGACAAATGAGCAGTTCTTC
TRBJ1-1	TRBV12-3/TRBV12-4	NA	TRBD1	CASSWITGAGDTEAFF	TGTGCCAGCAGCTGGATTACAGGGGCGGGAGACACTGAAGCTTTCTTT
TRBJ2-1	TRBV12-3/TRBV12-4	many	TRBD2	CASSLTRRGGSYNEQFF	TGTGCCAGCAGTTTAACCCGACGGGGGGGCTCCTACAATGAGCAGTTCTTC
TRBJ2-3	TRBV2	many	TRBD2	CASGTSGRGSTDTQYF	TGTGCCAGCGGGACTAGCGGGAGAGGTTCCACAGATACGCAGTATTTT
TRBJ2-7	TRBV2	NA	NA	CASNWGSSYEQYF	TGTGCCAGTAATTGGGGCAGTTCCTACGAGCAGTACTTC
TRBJ2-7	TRBV5-1	many	NA	CASSLVPPYEQYF	TGCGCCAGCAGCTTGGTCCCCCCTTACGAGCAGTACTTC
TRBJ2-6	TRBV28	few	TRBD1	CASSLRDRGLSAGANVLTF	TGTGCCAGCAGTTTACGGGACAGGGGACTCTCGGCTGGGGCCAACGTCCTGACTTTC
TRBJ1-2	TRBV10-3	NA	NA	CATHPGPQGYTF	TGTGCCACCCACCCAGGTCCGCAGGGCTACACCTTC
TRBJ1-2	TRBV3-1	few	NA	CASSQGVQTAYGYTF	TGTGCCAGCAGCCAAGGGGTTCAGACAGCCTATGGCTACACCTTC
TRBJ1-2	TRBV27	NA	TRBD1	CASSRAGTGSNYGYTF	TGTGCCAGCAGTAGAGCCGGGACAGGCTCTAACTATGGCTACACCTTC
TRBJ1-5	TRBV28	many	TRBD1	CASTAPGQGIINQPQHF	TGTGCCAGCACTGCTCCGGGACAGGGAATAATCAATCAGCCCCAGCATTTT
TRBJ1-1	TRBV11-1	many	NA	CASSFSSNTEAFF	TGTGCCAGCAGCTTTAGTTCGAACACTGAAGCTTTCTTT
TRBJ1-2	TRBV30	many	TRBD1	CAWSWAGGRSVYGYTF	TGTGCCTGGAGTTGGGCAGGGGGTCGCTCGGTCTATGGCTACACCTTC
TRBJ2-3	TRBV7-9	many	TRBD2	CASSLVVAGTDTQYF	TGTGCCAGCAGCTTAGTCGTAGCGGGGACAGATACGCAGTATTTT
TRBJ2-1	TRBV11-2	NA	TRBD2	CASSLTAGGVNEQFF	TGTGCCAGCAGCTTAACAGCGGGAGGTGTCAATGAGCAGTTCTTC
TRBJ2-7	TRBV5-8	NA	NA	CASSLVAGNSHEQYF	TGTGCCAGCAGCTTGGTAGCAGGGAATTCTCACGAGCAGTACTTC
TRBJ1-1	TRBV6-1	many	NA	CASSAFTMNTEAFF	TGTGCCAGCAGTGCTTTTACCATGAACACTGAAGCTTTCTTT
TRBJ2-7	TRBV28	many	NA	CASSLYLTDYEQYF	TGTGCCAGCAGTTTATATCTGACAGACTACGAGCAGTACTTC